The 26 T cell receptor beta chains below come from one sample, sequenced in a study of T cell responses to AZD1222 COVID-19 vaccine. Repertoires were generated with immunoSEQ multiplex PCR, while TCRdb's copy carries only in-frame clones and drops some. The table records tens of thousands of clones, approximately 89% of them present only once. The input for sequencing was peripheral blood, taken 28 days after the second dose of the MenACWY control vaccine. These receptors all stem from an adult who received the MenACWY meningococcal vaccine as a control.

V is TRBV9 and J is TRBJ2-3, with 15 bases matching TRBD2. CDR3 length: 16 amino acids. From germline, CDR1 is SGDLS and CDR2 YYNGEE. Unmatched junction bases numbered 3, after V lost 3 bases and J lost 4 bases. The CDR3 DNA reads TGTGCCAGCAGCGCAGGGACTAGCGGGGGGTCAGATACGCAGTATTTT. Its protein product is CASSAGTSGGSDTQYF.

The chain joins TRBV10-3 to TRBJ2-7; weak D call: TRBD2 (5 bases). The CDR3 has 15 residues. Germline CDR1 reads ENHRY; CDR2 reads SYGVKD. Trimming removed 10 bases from V and 0 bases from J, with 19 bases in between. CDR3 nucleotides: TGTGCCACCGTCGAGCGGCCACGTACCTCCTACGAGCAGTACTTC. It yields the protein CATVERPRTSYEQYF.

This clone appeared once. Sequence at one end of the junction differs from germline and may be a read error. The chain couples TRBV30 to TRBJ2-7; possibly TRBD2 for D (5 bases). The germline V gene encodes CDR1 GTSNPN and CDR2 SVGIG (reference sequence). This CDR3 spans 12 amino acids. The CDR3 bases are TGTGCTTGGAGCGGTCTAACCTACGAGCAGTACTTC. It is translated as CAWSGLTYEQYF. Full variable domain (outside the CDR3, taken from reference TRBV30 and TRBJ2-7): SQTIHQWPATLVQPVGSPLSLECTVEGTSNPNLYWYRQAAGRGLQLLFYSVGIGQISSEVPQNLSASRPQDRQFILSSKKLLLSDSGFYLCAWSGLTYEQYFGPGTRLTVT.

V and J are TRBV5-1 and TRBJ2-7, with D unclear. Trimming stripped 0 bases from V and 3 bases from J, with 7 bases between. Looked up from germline, CDR1 is SGHRS and CDR2 is YFSETQ. This CDR3 is 13 amino acids long. The CDR3 region is CASSLATGYEQYF. CDR3 DNA sequence: TGCGCCAGCAGCTTGGCGACGGGCTACGAGCAGTACTTC. The full variable domain, in which reference TRBV5-1 and TRBJ2-7 provide the parts outside the CDR3, is KAGVTQTPRYLIKTRGQQVTLSCSPISGHRSVSWYQQTPGQGLQFLFEYFSETQRNKGNFPGRFSGRQFSNSRSEMNVSTLELGDSALYLCASSLATGYEQYFGPGTRLTVT.

CDR3 DNA: TGCGCCAGCAGCACCGGGACAGGGTCGAATGAAAAACTGTTTTTT. It specifies CASSTGTGSNEKLFF. The rearrangement uses TRBV5-1 and TRBJ1-4; 9 bases are shared with TRBD1. After removal of 4 bases from V and 5 bases from J, the junction contained 6 bases not matched to a gene. CDR3 length: 15 residues. From germline, CDR1 is SGHRS and CDR2 YFSETQ.

This clone appeared a few times. The chain is built from TRBV28 and TRBJ1-2; perhaps TRBD1 as D (6 bases). Deletions cut 4 bases from V and 2 bases from J, with 23 bases between. Per germline, CDR1 MDHEN and CDR2 SYDVKM. The CDR3 has 18 residues. CDR3 loop: CASSSALLSGVPNYGYTF. For the CDR3, the DNA is TGTGCCAGCAGTTCGGCCTTGCTGTCAGGGGTCCCCAACTATGGCTACACCTTC.

This chain connects TRBV7-8 to TRBJ2-7, with TRBD1 identical over 9 bases. Trimming at V came to 5 bases and at J to 5 bases, leaving 7 bases not matched to a gene. The CDR3 totals 14 residues. The germline V gene has CDR1 SGHVS and CDR2 FQNEAQ. The CDR3, as DNA: TGTGCCAGCAGCGTACAGGGGGCGCCCCACGAGCAGTACTTC. Protein sequence: CASSVQGAPHEQYF.

V usage is TRBV30 and J usage is TRBJ2-2; 12 bases map to TRBD1. The CDR3 sequence is 15 residues long. With 8 bases clipped from V and 5 bases from J, the junction kept 9 bases outside the gene matches. CDR1 is GTSNPN, CDR2 SVGIG, per germline (reference sequence). This CDR3 reads CARARDRGRTGELFF. CDR3 in DNA: TGTGCCCGAGCGAGGGACAGGGGGCGAACCGGGGAGCTGTTTTTT.

The rearrangement links TRBV18 to TRBJ2-1, with 13 bases that match TRBD2. CDR1 is KGHSH and CDR2 is LQKENI in the germline V gene. The V segment lost 1 base and the J segment 8 bases; nucleotides outside the gene matches: 8. The CDR3 is 17 residues long. The CDR3 loop reads CASSPRTTSGGYDEQFF. For the CDR3, the DNA is TGTGCCAGCTCACCACGGACGACTAGCGGGGGGTATGATGAGCAGTTCTTC.

This rearrangement joins TRBV4-3 to TRBJ2-3; 10 nucleotides line up with TRBD1. V shed 4 bases and J 2 bases; nucleotides not matched to a gene: 9. The CDR3 is 17 residues long. The germline V gene encodes CDR1 LGHNA and CDR2 YSLEER. The CDR3 nucleotides read TGCGCCAGCAGCCTATTGGGACAGGGGCCCATCACAGATACGCAGTATTTT. Its translation is CASSLLGQGPITDTQYF.

This clone was observed once. DNA of the CDR3: TGTGCCGCCCTTCCAGCCGGGACAGGGTACAAAGCTTTCTTT. Protein product: CAALPAGTGYKAFF. The chain carries TRBV10-3 and TRBJ1-1, with 9 positions matching TRBD1. V was pared by 11 bases and J by 9 bases, with 16 bases of the junction left unmatched. This CDR3 has 14 residues. Per germline, CDR1 ENHRY and CDR2 SYGVKD.

The chain carries TRBV5-5 and TRBJ2-1; TRBD2 matches at 11 bases. V lost 5 bases and J lost 9; bases outside the gene matches: 7. This CDR3 spans 14 amino acids. In germline, CDR1 is SGHKS, CDR2 YYEKEE (reference sequence). Written as DNA, the CDR3 is TGTGCCAGCAGAGCGACGGGGACTAGCGGTGAGCAGTTCTTC. Translation: CASRATGTSGEQFF.

The V gene is TRBV9, the J gene TRBJ2-3; no definite D call. Trimming removed 6 bases from V and 0 bases from J, with 11 bases in between. The germline gives CDR1 SGDLS, CDR2 YYNGEE. The CDR3 is 14 residues long. As DNA, the CDR3 is TGTGCCAGCACCATAGAGCCCAGCACAGATACGCAGTATTTT. Protein sequence: CASTIEPSTDTQYF.

The genes are TRBV5-4 and TRBJ2-7; 8 positions agree with TRBD2. Germline-derived CDR1 and CDR2 are SGHNT and YYREEE (reference sequence). This CDR3 comprises 14 residues. Trimming took 4 bases from V and 0 from J; bases not matched to a gene: 3. DNA for the CDR3: TGTGCCAGCAGCCCAACTAGCGGCTCCTACGAGCAGTACTTC. Its translation is CASSPTSGSYEQYF.

The rearrangement uses TRBV19 and TRBJ2-1, with D perhaps being TRBD1 or TRBD2 (5 bases each). In germline, CDR1 is LNHDA, CDR2 SQIVND (reference sequence). This CDR3 is built from 14 residues. The germline V and J ends were trimmed by 7 bases and 5 bases, with 15 bases remaining between them. CDR3 in amino acids: CASTRDPRDNEQFF. The CDR3 region has the DNA TGTGCCAGTACCCGGGACCCACGGGACAATGAGCAGTTCTTC.

V gene TRBV28 combines with J gene TRBJ1-3; TRBD1 is a possible D gene (5 bases). Germline V CDR1 and CDR2: MDHEN, SYDVKM. V lost 8 bases to trimming and J lost 7 bases, with 15 bases between them. The CDR3 length is 13 residues. In DNA, the CDR3 is TGTGCCAGCCCCGCACGGGGGATCAACACCATATATTTT. Its translation: CASPARGINTIYF.

The V and J genes are TRBV28 and TRBJ1-3, with D perhaps matching TRBD1 (6 bases). The germline V and J ends were trimmed by 2 bases and 0 bases, with 14 bases remaining between them. The CDR3 covers 17 residues. Germline V gives CDR1 MDHEN, CDR2 SYDVKM. The CDR3 DNA reads TGTGCCAGCAGTTTAACGGGGGCCAAGGACTCTGGAAACACCATATATTTT. Protein product: CASSLTGAKDSGNTIYF. Combining the CDR3 with reference TRBV28 and TRBJ1-3 gives the whole variable domain DVKVTQSSRYLVKRTGEKVFLECVQDMDHENMFWYRQDPGLGLRLIYFSYDVKMKEKGDIPEGYSVSREKKERFSLILESASTNQTSMYLCASSLTGAKDSGNTIYFGEGSWLTVV.

V and J are TRBV19 and TRBJ1-5, with D unclear. Trimming pared 0 bases from V and 1 base from J, leaving 4 bases between. The germline V gene has CDR1 LNHDA and CDR2 SQIVND (reference sequence). This CDR3 is built from 14 residues. This chain's CDR3 is CASSIDRSNQPQHF. DNA of the CDR3: TGTGCCAGTAGTATAGACAGAAGCAATCAGCCCCAGCATTTT.

The V call is TRBV7-3, the J call TRBJ2-1; D is possibly TRBD1 or TRBD2 (6 bases each). Germline CDR1 SGHTA, CDR2 FQGTGA. The CDR3 totals 14 residues. Between the trimmed V and J ends, which lost 1 base and 8 bases, there was a span of 12 bases. The CDR3 spells CASSLIPGAHEQFF. CDR3 sequence (DNA): TGTGCCAGCAGCTTAATCCCGGGGGCCCATGAGCAGTTCTTC.

The V gene is TRBV2, the J gene TRBJ2-5, with D tentatively TRBD1 (6 bases). Trimming took 7 bases from V and 5 from J, leaving 11 bases between them. Germline CDR1 SNHLY, CDR2 FYNNEI. CDR3 length: 12 residues. CDR3 sequence (DNA): TGTGCCAGCAAGGGGGTCCAGGAGACCCAGTACTTC. It specifies CASKGVQETQYF.

V and J are TRBV3-1 (or the pseudogene TRBV3-2) and TRBJ2-7; no firm D call. V shed 3 bases and J shed 2 bases, with 11 bases lying between them. This CDR3 spans 14 amino acids. Germline CDR1 is LGHDT and CDR2 is YNNKEL (reference sequence). For the CDR3, the DNA is TGTGCCAGCAGCCAGGAGACAACCACCTACGAGCAGTACTTC. The encoded protein is CASSQETTTYEQYF.

The gene calls are TRBV6-5 and TRBJ1-3; D is ambiguous. Trimming took 7 bases from V and 0 from J, leaving 13 bases between them. This CDR3 is built from 15 residues. The germline CDR1 and CDR2 sequences are MNHEY and SVGAGI. CDR3 protein: CASTAGPSSGNTIYF. The CDR3, as DNA: TGTGCCAGCACAGCAGGACCAAGCTCTGGAAACACCATATATTTT.

The chain carries TRBV28 and TRBJ1-5; D perhaps matches TRBD1 (5 bases). V was pared by 7 bases and J by 4 bases, with 14 bases between. This CDR3 has 14 amino acids. In germline, CDR1 is MDHEN, CDR2 SYDVKM. The CDR3 DNA follows: TGTGCCAGCATGAAGAGGGGCGGGAATCAGCCCCAGCATTTT. This encodes CASMKRGGNQPQHF.

This clone was observed a handful of times. The rearrangement uses TRBV19 and TRBJ1-2, with a possible D match to TRBD1 (5 bases). V lost 6 bases and J lost 5, with 7 bases in between. CDR1 is LNHDA, CDR2 SQIVND, per germline (reference sequence). This CDR3 contains 11 residues. The DNA of the CDR3 is TGTGCCAGTAGCGACAGATATGGCTACACCTTC. This gives the protein CASSDRYGYTF.

The chain is built from TRBV6-6 and TRBJ1-2, with a possible D match to TRBD1 (5 bases). Trimming cost V 6 bases and J 5 bases, with 16 bases left between them. The CDR3 runs 14 residues. CDR1 and CDR2 from the germline V gene are MNHNY and SVGAGI (reference sequence). CDR3 in amino acids: CASSPGGLRYGYTF. The CDR3 DNA is TGTGCCAGCAGCCCTGGGGGGTTGAGGTATGGCTACACCTTC.

The gene calls are TRBV15 and TRBJ1-5; perhaps TRBD1 as D (6 bases). In germline, CDR1 is LNHNV, CDR2 YYDKDF (reference sequence). Trimming stripped 3 bases from V and 3 bases from J, with 12 bases between. The CDR3 extends over 15 amino acids. In nucleotides, the CDR3 is TGTGCCACCAGCAGCCGGACAGTTAACAATCAGCCCCAGCATTTT. This gives the protein CATSSRTVNNQPQHF.